Sequencing of this T cell receptor beta chain was carried out in a study of vaccination and CD4 T cells after COVID-19. Study background: Convalescent participants consisted of six males and four females, two being Hispanic. Three convalescent patients underwent sampling at day 14 and then at days 161 to 241 post-vaccination, the study reports. Post-diagnosis, post-COVID samples were collected after a median approximately 91 days, ranging 35 to 161.

The time point denotes: late sampling 161 to 241 days after vaccination in a few convalescent patients. TCRdb ran MiXCR on the PCR reads and lists one entry per CDR3 protein. This table holds some 26,000 distinct CDR3 sequences, under 60% found once. The receptor comes from a human donor who had recovered from COVID-19. The source was CD4+ T cells from blood, collected about 7 months after SARS-CoV-2 vaccination.

CDR3 sequence: CASSEASGAQPQHF. CDR3 nucleotides: TGTGCCAGCAGTGAAGCGTCAGGGGCCCAGCCCCAGCATTTT. The chain couples TRBV6-1 to TRBJ1-5; tentatively, D is TRBD1 (6 bases). The V gene lost 0 bases and the J gene lost 7 bases, with 10 bases spanning the gap. CDR3 length: 14 amino acids. The germline CDR1 and CDR2 sequences are MNHNS and SASEGT.